Presented here are 5 T cell receptor beta chains from one specimen sequenced in a study of T cell responses to AZD1222 COVID-19 vaccine. Assay: immunoSEQ multiplex PCR; the TCRdb copy retains only in-frame clones and omits some. The data show approximately 110,000 clones, with approximately 91% seen just once and more than 10% held by the top ten. The starting material was peripheral blood, obtained on day 0 of MenACWY control vaccination. The receptor source for this set is an adult in good health.

The V gene is TRBV7-2, the J gene TRBJ1-2, with unresolved D. The ends were cut back, 3 bases at V and 1 base at J, with 12 bases in the middle. From germline, CDR1 is SGHTA and CDR2 FQGNSA. The CDR3 has 15 residues. In nucleotides, the CDR3 is TGTGCCAGCAGCTTCGCGCCTAGTGTTAACTATGGCTACACCTTC. Translation: CASSFAPSVNYGYTF.

The V call is TRBV7-3, the J call TRBJ2-2, with 9 positions matching TRBD2. Germline CDR1 is SGHTA and CDR2 is FQGTGA. V was clipped by 4 bases and J by 6 bases; unmatched bases: 15. The CDR3 has 18 residues. Written as DNA, the CDR3 is TGTGCCAGCAGCTCCTCCGGGACTAGCTTAATCGGGTCCGGGGAGCTGTTTTTT. This translates into CASSSSGTSLIGSGELFF.

The genes are TRBV7-8 and TRBJ2-5; TRBD2 agrees at 7 bases. V was pared by 1 base and J by 5 bases, with 7 bases of the junction left unmatched. The CDR3 sequence is 15 residues long. The germline V gene encodes CDR1 SGHVS and CDR2 FQNEAQ. CDR3 amino acids: CASSLVGGDGETQYF. CDR3 DNA: TGTGCCAGCAGCTTAGTGGGGGGGGATGGGGAGACCCAGTACTTC.

The rearrangement uses TRBV3-1 (or the pseudogene TRBV3-2) and TRBJ2-5; possible D gene TRBD2, 5 bases. The CDR3 runs to 15 residues. V dropped 0 bases and J dropped 4 bases, with 12 bases sitting between them. Germline V CDR1 and CDR2: LGHDT, YNNKEL (reference sequence). The CDR3 here is CASSQDASAGETQYF. Here the CDR3 DNA reads TGTGCCAGCAGCCAAGACGCATCCGCGGGAGAGACCCAGTACTTC.

This chain uses TRBV5-1 with TRBJ1-6; a weak D match, TRBD1 (5 bases). Trimming took off 0 bases at V and 10 bases at J, with 26 bases between the two ends. The CDR3 has 19 residues. CDR1 is SGHRS, CDR2 YFSETQ, per germline. The CDR3 sequence: CASSLDPTLRRRGGSPLHF. The CDR3 coding sequence is TGCGCCAGCAGCTTGGACCCCACCCTCCGGCGGAGGGGAGGGTCACCCCTCCACTTT.